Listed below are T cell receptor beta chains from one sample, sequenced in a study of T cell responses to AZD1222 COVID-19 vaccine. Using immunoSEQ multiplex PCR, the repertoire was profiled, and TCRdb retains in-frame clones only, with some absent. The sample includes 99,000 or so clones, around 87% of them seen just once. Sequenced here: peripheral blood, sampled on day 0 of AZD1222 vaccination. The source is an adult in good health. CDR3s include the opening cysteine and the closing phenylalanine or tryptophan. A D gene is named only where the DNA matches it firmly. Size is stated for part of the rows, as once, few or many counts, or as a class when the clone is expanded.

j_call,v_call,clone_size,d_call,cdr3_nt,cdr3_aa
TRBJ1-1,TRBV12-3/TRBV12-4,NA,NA,TGTGCCAGCAGCCTCGGGACAATCGAAGCTTTCTTT,CASSLGTIEAFF
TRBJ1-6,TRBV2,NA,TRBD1,TGTGCCAGCAGCGGGACAGTAAATAATTCACCCCTCCACTTT,CASSGTVNNSPLHF
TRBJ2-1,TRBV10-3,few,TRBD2,TGTGCCATCAGTGGCCCCACCAGCGGGGATGAGCAGTTCTTC,CAISGPTSGDEQFF
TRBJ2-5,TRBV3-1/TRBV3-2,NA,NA,TGTGCCAGCAGCCAAGAAAGGGGCCAGTACCAAGAGACCCAGTACTTC,CASSQERGQYQETQYF
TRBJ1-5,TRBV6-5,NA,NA,TGTGCCAGCAGCACGGGAGGGTTAAGGCCCCAGCATTTT,CASSTGGLRPQHF
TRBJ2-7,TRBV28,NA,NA,TGTGCCAGCAGTGACGACAACTACGAGCAGTACTTC,CASSDDNYEQYF
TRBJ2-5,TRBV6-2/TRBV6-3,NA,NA,TGTGCCAGCGGCCTTCCTCCAGACGGAACAAAGCAAGAGACCCAGTACTTC,CASGLPPDGTKQETQYF
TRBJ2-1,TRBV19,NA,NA,TGTGCCAGTAGTATACAGGCCGTAGCGAGTCCCCACAATGAGCAGTTCTTC,CASSIQAVASPHNEQFF
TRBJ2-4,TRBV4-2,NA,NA,TGTGCCAGCAGCCAAGACGGCGACATTCAGTACTTC,CASSQDGDIQYF
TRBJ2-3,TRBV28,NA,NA,TGTGCCAGCAGTTCGGCAGGCCGAGCCCCGGATACGCAGTATTTT,CASSSAGRAPDTQYF
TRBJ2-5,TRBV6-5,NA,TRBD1,TGTGCCAGCAGCTGGACAGGGCAGGTTGGAGAGACCCAGTACTTC,CASSWTGQVGETQYF
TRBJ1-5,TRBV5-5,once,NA,TGTGCCAGCAGCTTGGGGGGGCAGCTATCCTATCAGCCCCAGCATTTT,CASSLGGQLSYQPQHF
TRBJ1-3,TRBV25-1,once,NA,TGTGCCAGCAGTGAAATTTATGGTGGGAAAAACACCATATATTTT,CASSEIYGGKNTIYF
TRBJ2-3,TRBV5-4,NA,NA,TGTGCCAGCAGAATATCGGGCGGACCCACAGATACGCAGTATTTT,CASRISGGPTDTQYF
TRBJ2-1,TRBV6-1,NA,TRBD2,TGTGCCAGCAGTGAACGGGGACTAGCGGGAGGGAAAGGTGGTGAGCAGTTCTTC,CASSERGLAGGKGGEQFF
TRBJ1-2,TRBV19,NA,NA,TGTGCCACTCGGGACCGCGACTATGGCTACACCTTC,CATRDRDYGYTF
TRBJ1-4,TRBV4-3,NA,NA,TGCGCCAGCAGCCCCGGGGCGTGGGGCGCAACTAATGAAAAACTGTTTTTT,CASSPGAWGATNEKLFF
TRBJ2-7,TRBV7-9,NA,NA,TGTGCCAGCAGCTTAGATCGGGCGGAGATCTCCTACGAGCAGTACTTC,CASSLDRAEISYEQYF
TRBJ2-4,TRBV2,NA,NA,TGTGCCAGCGGTGGACAATCGGCCAAAAACATTCAGTACTTC,CASGGQSAKNIQYF
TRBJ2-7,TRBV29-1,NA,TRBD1,TGCAGCGGAGGGACAGGTAGCCACGAGCAGTACTTC,CSGGTGSHEQYF
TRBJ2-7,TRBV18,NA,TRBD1,TGTGCCAGCTTGTCCCCGGGACAGGGGGTGTACGAGCAGTACTTC,CASLSPGQGVYEQYF
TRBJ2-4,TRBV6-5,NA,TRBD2,TGTGCCAGCAGGGAGAGGCTAGCGGGGGAAAACATTCAGTACTTC,CASRERLAGENIQYF